This T cell receptor (beta chain) was recovered during a study of blood T cell repertoires in COVID-19 (dated by TCRdb to about 2020). About the full investigation: The collaborator samples originated in the United States, Italy and Spain and spanned the acute and convalescent phases of COVID-19. The prospective study material was composed of cDNA or gDNA derived from T cells, B-cell-depleted T cells, or PBMCs. Subjects who had been exposed to COVID-19, were actively infected with it, or had recovered from it provided the deeply sampled blood TCRbeta repertoires that made up the dataset. The repertoires were made available in a free public database intended to serve as a resource for research on the immune response to SARS-CoV-2. The samples were drawn from the first 160 participants of the ongoing ImmuneRACE study and from 1,254 subjects provided by 6 global collaborators. The sample metadata nearly always contained a de-identified subject ID, COVID-19 status, age in years and sex. HLA class I and class II types, where available, came from metadata supplied by the sample provider rather than from assay-based typing. Broader findings and caveats from the paper: The amount of clinical and demographic metadata varied by source and participant and was provided uncurated.

In regard to this clone: What antigen it recognizes has not been identified. Qualities for individual bases were not recorded, and no much larger clone is one base off.

The collaborating institutions used their own protocols to collect whole blood in K2EDTA tubes. For TCRbeta analysis, collaborators shipped samples as frozen whole blood, isolated PBMCs, or DNA extracted from either of those sample types. The immunoSEQ Assay, a bias-controlled multiplex PCR, was used to amplify TCRbeta CDR3 regions from genomic DNA. For the original study's pipeline: Nucleated cell counts per sample were estimated from amplification of reference gene primers within the assay. To quantify the absolute abundance of each unique TCRbeta CDR3 rearrangement, sequence reads were collapsed and filtered. Productive Simpson clonality was computed per sample as the square root of Simpson's diversity index over productive rearrangements. TCRdb provides this immuneACCESS table in a form limited to in-frame rearrangements. Some clones are lacking; in checked studies, under half of them reflect an unresolved V gene, and why the rest are absent is not known. The V and J calls and clone size are taken from that table; D and trimming were inferred from the DNA. This sample is represented by under 250,000 clones; roughly 81% of them were singletons. 6.5% to 9% of the sample comes from the top ten.

Trimming removed 5 bases from V and 7 bases from J; the gene matches leave 5 bases unexplained. The CDR1 and CDR2 encoded by the germline V gene (reference sequence) are LNHDA and SQIVND. Including cysteine and phenylalanine, the CDR3 has 14 amino acids. The entry retains the CDR3 DNA only, 42 bases that are in frame from base 1. Sequenced material: peripheral blood. The chain is made from TRBV19 and TRBJ1-6, with 7 junctional bases fitting TRBD1. The receptor was derived from a woman in her fifties or sixties with active or convalescent COVID-19. The CDR3 protein: CASSLTGNNSPLHF. The DNA is TGTGCCAGTAGTCTGACAGGGAACAATTCACCCCTCCACTTT.